This entry describes one T cell receptor (beta chain). The antigen remains undetermined. These data are taken from a study of shared clonotypes between healthy human individuals. Measured with immunoSEQ multiplex PCR; TCRdb has only the in-frame clones, and not every one. The sample records about 2.4 million clones, approximately 94% being singletons. Every contributor of samples was a Caucasian grown-up residing in Nashville, Tennessee. The CDR3 runs 16 residues. CDR1 and CDR2 (germline): SGHNT, YYREEE (reference sequence). V lost 0 bases to trimming and J lost 7 bases, with 17 bases between them. Study conclusions and caveats: Naive subsets tended to show greater estimated richness than memory subsets.

This TCR was recovered from a man aged 18 to 30 in good health. Some clones in this sample may be carry-over from other donors' samples. V usage is TRBV5-4 and J usage is TRBJ2-1, with D perhaps matching TRBD2 (6 bases). The specimen was naive CD4+ T cells from PBMCs. Subset indicated: CD45RA+ positively selected. The CDR3 sequence is CASSLAGTSKGNEQFF. The DNA of the CDR3 is TGTGCCAGCAGCTTGGCGGGGACTTCCAAGGGTAATGAGCAGTTCTTC.